Below are 30 T cell receptor beta chains sequenced from a single sample in a study of early T cells in non-severe SARS-CoV-2 infection. TCRdb called the 5' RACE reads again in MiXCR, with one record for every CDR3 protein. Of 60,000 to 65,000 distinct CDR3 sequences in the sample, around 12% were seen once. Sequences were obtained from whole blood. Source of these receptors: an adult who was a healthcare worker with PCR-confirmed SARS-CoV-2 infection or an uninfected control (not recorded which).

This clonotype was seen ten or more times. The J gene is TRBJ2-2, the V gene TRBV9; D not resolved. In germline, CDR1 is SGDLS, CDR2 YYNGEE. The CDR3 has 14 amino acids. V was cut by 2 bases and J by 0 bases, with 5 bases left in between. CDR3 in amino acids: CASSVRTNTGELFF. The DNA of the CDR3 is TGTGCCAGCAGCGTTCGAACGAACACCGGGGAGCTGTTTTTT.

This clonotype has a handful of counts. CDR3 sequence reads: CASSLGGENEKLFF. CDR3 coding DNA: TGCGCCAGCAGCTTGGGAGGGGAGAATGAAAAACTGTTTTTT. The V call is TRBV5-1, the J call TRBJ1-4; tentatively, D is TRBD1 (5 bases). The CDR3 is 14 residues long. Germline loops: CDR1 SGHRS, CDR2 YFSETQ. V was cut by 0 bases and J by 5 bases, with 8 bases left in between.

This clonotype has only a few counts. The rearrangement links TRBV7-2 to TRBJ1-5; D not resolved. V lost 1 base and J lost 0, with 1 base in between. The CDR3 is made up of 13 amino acids. Germline values: CDR1 SGHTA, CDR2 FQGNSA. Here the CDR3 DNA reads TGTGCCAGCAGCTTAGTTAGCAATCAGCCCCAGCATTTT. This codes for CASSLVSNQPQHF.

V gene TRBV7-9 combines with J gene TRBJ2-7; TRBD1 aligns across 10 bases. J gave up 4 bases and V 4 bases, and 10 bases lay outside the gene matches. Germline CDR1 SEHNR, CDR2 FQNEAQ (reference sequence). This CDR3 is 16 amino acids long. The CDR3 region is CASSSTPGTGEYEQYF. For the CDR3, the DNA is TGTGCCAGCAGCTCAACGCCCGGGACAGGGGAGTACGAGCAGTACTTC. Based on the CDR3 plus reference TRBV7-9 and TRBJ2-7, the full variable domain is DTGVSQNPRHKITKRGQNVTFRCDPISEHNRLYWYRQTLGQGPEFLTYFQNEAQLEKSRLLSDRFSAERPKGSFSTLEIQRTEQGDSAMYLCASSSTPGTGEYEQYFGPGTRLTVT.

A few counts support this clonotype. The chain joins TRBV6-5 to TRBJ1-2, with D hard to call. The CDR3 consists of 13 residues. V dropped 4 bases and J dropped 8 bases, with 14 bases sitting between them. Germline assignment: CDR1 MNHEY and CDR2 SVGAGI. CDR3 nucleotides: TGTGCCAGCAGTTTCGGAAAACGGATGGGCTACACCTTC. This codes for CASSFGKRMGYTF.

At least ten counts were recorded for this clonotype. The J gene is TRBJ2-3, the V gene TRBV28; 8 bases agree with TRBD1. After removal of 6 bases from V and 4 bases from J, the junction contained 6 bases not matched to a gene. The germline V gene has CDR1 MDHEN and CDR2 SYDVKM. The CDR3 is made up of 14 amino acids. The CDR3 region has the DNA TGTGCCAGCAGCTCGTTACAGGGGGCAGATACGCAGTATTTT. It is translated as CASSSLQGADTQYF.

This chain's CDR3 is CASSMIQGTEAFF. CDR3 coding DNA: TGTGCCAGCAGTATGATACAGGGTACTGAAGCTTTCTTT. This rearrangement joins TRBV27 to TRBJ1-1; D may be TRBD1 (6 bases). With 5 bases removed from V and 5 bases from J, the gap between germline ends came to 12 bases. CDR3 length equals 13 residues. Germline CDR1 reads MNHEY; CDR2 reads SMNVEV (reference sequence).

Turning to this clonotype: Possible read error: a much larger clone is one base away. CDR3 residues: CASSCSRGSNYEQYF. CDR3 DNA sequence: TGTGCCAGCAGTTGCTCCAGGGGAAGTAATTACGAGCAGTACTTC. V is TRBV6-6 and J is TRBJ2-7; perhaps TRBD1 as D (6 bases). CDR3 length: 15 amino acids. V shed 4 bases and J shed 4 bases, with 17 bases lying between them. CDR1 is MNHNY and CDR2 is SVGAGI in the germline V gene (reference sequence).

This clonotype appeared many times. This chain connects TRBV20-1 to TRBJ2-7, with D unresolved. Trimming removed 0 bases at V and 3 bases at J, with 6 bases between. Germline-derived CDR1 and CDR2 are DFQATT and SNEGSKA (reference sequence). The CDR3 spans 12 residues. The CDR3 region has the DNA TGCAGTGCTAGAGATCAAGGCTACGAGCAGTACTTC. Its translation: CSARDQGYEQYF.

Ten or more counts support this clonotype. This chain links TRBV5-4 with TRBJ2-5; D perhaps matches TRBD2 (5 bases). V was clipped by 0 bases and J by 7 bases, with 13 bases between them. CDR1 is SGHNT, CDR2 YYREEE, per germline (reference sequence). CDR3 length: 14 amino acids. CDR3 protein: CASSLGILRGTQYF. In DNA, the CDR3 is TGTGCCAGCAGCTTGGGTATCCTTCGGGGGACCCAGTACTTC. The variable domain in full, completed from reference TRBV5-4 and TRBJ2-5, reads ETGVTQSPTHLIKTRGQQVTLRCSSQSGHNTVSWYQQALGQGPQFIFQYYREEENGRGNFPPRFSGLQFPNYSSELNVNALELDDSALYLCASSLGILRGTQYFGPGTRLLVL.

This chain links TRBV7-9 with TRBJ1-4; the match to TRBD1 covers 8 bases. The CDR3 extends over 15 amino acids. Germline trimming cut 3 bases from V and 2 bases from J; bases unmatched to any gene: 2. Germline CDR1 SEHNR, CDR2 FQNEAQ (reference sequence). The CDR3 sequence is CASSFAGGTNEKLFF. As DNA, the CDR3 is TGTGCCAGCAGCTTCGCAGGGGGCACTAATGAAAAACTGTTTTTT.

In its sample, this clonotype was seen many times. The chain carries TRBV10-1 and TRBJ1-5; 10 positions match TRBD1. The CDR3 has 15 amino acids. The V gene's germline CDR1 is WNHNN and CDR2 SYGVQD (reference sequence). The V segment lost 3 bases and the J segment 2 bases; nucleotides outside the gene matches: 1. CDR3 residues: CASSDGTGGNQPQHF. In nucleotides, the CDR3 is TGCGCCAGCAGTGACGGGACAGGGGGCAATCAGCCCCAGCATTTT.

This clonotype was counted only a few times. The chain uses TRBV20-1 and TRBJ2-7; 12 bases align to TRBD1. The V gene's germline CDR1 is DFQATT and CDR2 SNEGSKA (reference sequence). CDR3 size: 15 residues. The trim removed 3 bases at V and 7 bases at J, leaving 10 bases unmatched. The CDR3 spells CSASRTGTGGGEQYF. CDR3 in DNA: TGCAGTGCTAGTAGGACGGGGACAGGGGGCGGTGAGCAGTACTTC.

This clonotype was detected ten times or more. The V gene is TRBV5-5, the J gene TRBJ1-6; a possible D gene is TRBD1 (6 bases). The ends were cut back, 4 bases at V and 7 bases at J, with 18 bases in the middle. This CDR3 has 16 amino acids. CDR1 SGHKS and CDR2 YYEKEE come from the germline V gene (reference sequence). CDR3 bases: TGTGCCAGCAGCCTTCGTGGGGGCGCGGGAAATTCACCCCTCCACTTT. Its translation is CASSLRGGAGNSPLHF.

This clonotype was recorded at least ten times. The rearrangement links TRBV20-1 to TRBJ1-1, with a tentative D call TRBD1 (5 bases). The CDR3 is 12 residues long. CDR1 and CDR2 from the germline V gene are DFQATT and SNEGSKA (reference sequence). Trimming left V 7 bases short and J 0 bases short, with 9 bases between. The chain's CDR3 is CSGQGLNTEAFF. Written as DNA, the CDR3 is TGCAGTGGCCAGGGTTTGAACACTGAAGCTTTCTTT.

The chain links TRBV20-1 to TRBJ2-7; TRBD2 agrees at 12 bases. This CDR3 is built from 16 residues. J was trimmed by 3 bases and V by 2 bases; bases with no gene match: 8. Per germline, CDR1 DFQATT and CDR2 SNEGSKA (reference sequence). CDR3 amino acids: CSARNALAGGFYEQYF. DNA of the CDR3: TGCAGTGCTAGAAACGCACTAGCGGGAGGCTTCTACGAGCAGTACTTC.

The chain links TRBV7-6 to TRBJ1-6, with D unresolved. The CDR3 runs 19 residues. Trimming took 5 bases from V and 4 from J, leaving 24 bases between them. Germline assignment: CDR1 SGHVS and CDR2 FNYEAQ. CDR3 DNA: TGTGCCAGCAGCCTCGTTCGGCCCTCCCCGGGGAAGTATAATTCACCCCTCCACTTT. Its protein is CASSLVRPSPGKYNSPLHF.

This clonotype occurred a few times. The J gene is TRBJ2-1, the V gene TRBV20-1, with D possibly TRBD2 on 6 matching bases. The germline CDR1 and CDR2 sequences are DFQATT and SNEGSKA (reference sequence). This CDR3 is 12 amino acids long. In DNA form, the CDR3 reads TGCAGCAGCCGGGACTTTAACAATGAGCAGTTCTTC. Translated, it gives CSSRDFNNEQFF.

The chain uses TRBV20-1 and TRBJ1-2; D is unresolved. This CDR3 region has 15 residues. Germline lookup yields CDR1 DFQATT and CDR2 SNEGSKA (reference sequence). Trimming removed 6 bases at V and 2 bases at J, with 19 bases between. CDR3 sequence: CSAPADGGLNYGYTF. In DNA, the CDR3 is TGCAGTGCACCTGCGGACGGTGGGTTAAACTATGGCTACACCTTC.

This clonotype was observed many times. V and J are TRBV11-2 and TRBJ2-7, with D perhaps TRBD2 (6 bases). The CDR3 is 14 amino acids. Germline V gives CDR1 SGHAT, CDR2 FQNNGV. V lost 2 bases and J lost 0, with 8 bases in between. CDR3 amino acids: CASSLYGSSYEQYF. The DNA for the CDR3 is TGTGCCAGCAGCTTATACGGGAGCTCCTACGAGCAGTACTTC.

This clonotype was seen a few times. The chain links TRBV19 to TRBJ2-2; D call uncertain. Germline lookup yields CDR1 LNHDA and CDR2 SQIVND (reference sequence). V lost 5 bases and J 2 bases, leaving 15 bases between the germline ends. The CDR3 runs to 16 residues. The CDR3 coding sequence is TGTGCCAGTAGTCCGATTGGAAGGTCCAACACCGGGGAGCTGTTTTTT. It encodes CASSPIGRSNTGELFF. The whole variable domain, remainder taken from reference TRBV19 and TRBJ2-2, is DGGITQSPKYLFRKEGQNVTLSCEQNLNHDAMYWYRQDPGQGLRLIYYSQIVNDFQKGDIAEGYSVSREKKESFPLTVTSAQKNPTAFYLCASSPIGRSNTGELFFGEGSRLTVL.

This clonotype was counted only a few times. This chain connects TRBV28 to TRBJ1-1; TRBD1 matches 7 bases. The CDR3 has 12 amino acids. CDR1 and CDR2 (germline): MDHEN, SYDVKM. Losses at the gene ends were 8 bases for V and 7 bases for J; bases not matched to a gene: 7. The CDR3 loop reads CASCTGDREAFF. The CDR3 bases are TGTGCCAGCTGTACAGGGGACCGTGAAGCTTTCTTT. The variable domain in full, completed from reference TRBV28 and TRBJ1-1, reads DVKVTQSSRYLVKRTGEKVFLECVQDMDHENMFWYRQDPGLGLRLIYFSYDVKMKEKGDIPEGYSVSREKKERFSLILESASTNQTSMYLCASCTGDREAFFGQGTRLTVV.

This clonotype appeared a few times. This rearrangement joins TRBV20-1 to TRBJ2-5, with TRBD1 matching over 9 bases. Germline V gives CDR1 DFQATT, CDR2 SNEGSKA (reference sequence). The CDR3 contains 15 residues. The trim removed 4 bases at V and 4 bases at J, leaving 10 bases unmatched. The CDR3 spells CSATPGTGISETQYF. CDR3 sequence (DNA): TGCAGTGCTACTCCCGGGACAGGGATTTCAGAGACCCAGTACTTC.

The V and J genes are TRBV7-3 and TRBJ2-6; D unresolved. CDR1 and CDR2 from the germline V gene are SGHTA and FQGTGA. The V end was cut by 5 bases, the J end by 0 bases, with 8 bases between. This CDR3 contains 15 residues. Here the CDR3 reads CASSLSPSGANVLTF. In nucleotides, the CDR3 is TGTGCCAGCAGCCTGAGCCCCTCTGGGGCCAACGTCCTGACTTTC.

The chain joins TRBV29-1 to TRBJ1-5; D uncertain. Trimming took 8 bases from V and 0 from J, leaving 11 bases between them. This CDR3 spans 13 amino acids. The germline gives CDR1 SQVTM, CDR2 ANQGSEA. The CDR3 sequence is CSKDSDSNQPQHF. The CDR3 DNA sequence: TGCAGCAAAGATTCGGATAGCAATCAGCCCCAGCATTTT.

J is TRBJ2-7 and V is TRBV6-2 or TRBV6-3; 9 bases align to TRBD1. Trimming removed 7 bases from V and 3 bases from J; junction bases left unmatched: 7. This CDR3 is 14 amino acids long. Germline CDR1 and CDR2: MNHEY and SVGEGT. In DNA, the CDR3 is TGTGCCAGCACACCGGGACAGGGTAGCTACGAGCAGTACTTC. Protein sequence: CASTPGQGSYEQYF.

The chain uses TRBV28 and TRBJ2-4; TRBD1 is a possible D gene (6 bases). The CDR3 loop spans 14 amino acids. Germline CDR1 is MDHEN and CDR2 is SYDVKM. Trimming cost V 6 bases and J 3 bases, with 12 bases left between them. CDR3 loop: CASRSLGGKNIQYF. The CDR3 DNA reads TGTGCCAGCAGGTCTCTAGGGGGCAAAAACATTCAGTACTTC.

At least ten counts were recorded for this clonotype. The chain links TRBV19 to TRBJ1-5; D is undetermined. The V and J ends lost 0 bases and 7 bases respectively, with 13 bases between them. Germline values: CDR1 LNHDA, CDR2 SQIVND (reference sequence). The CDR3 is 15 amino acids. This CDR3 is CASSIDWVPPQPQHF. In nucleotides, the CDR3 is TGTGCCAGTAGTATAGATTGGGTCCCCCCCCAGCCCCAGCATTTT.

This clonotype occurred many times. This sequence joins TRBV20-1 and TRBJ2-1, with 9 bases identical to TRBD1. This CDR3 comprises 13 residues. The V segment lost 7 bases and the J segment 3 bases; nucleotides outside the gene matches: 4. Germline V gene lookup returns CDR1 DFQATT and CDR2 SNEGSKA (reference sequence). CDR3 sequence (DNA): TGCAGTGTTGACAGGGGGGACTACAATGAGCAGTTCTTC. Amino acid sequence: CSVDRGDYNEQFF.

This clonotype has just a few counts. V gene TRBV20-1 combines with J gene TRBJ2-6; tentatively, D is TRBD2 (5 bases). V was pared by 1 base and J by 0 bases, with 7 bases between. Germline lookup yields CDR1 DFQATT and CDR2 SNEGSKA (reference sequence). This CDR3 is 15 amino acids long. CDR3 nucleotides: TGCAGTGCTAGAGTCGGGAACTCTGGGGCCAACGTCCTGACTTTC. Amino acid sequence: CSARVGNSGANVLTF.